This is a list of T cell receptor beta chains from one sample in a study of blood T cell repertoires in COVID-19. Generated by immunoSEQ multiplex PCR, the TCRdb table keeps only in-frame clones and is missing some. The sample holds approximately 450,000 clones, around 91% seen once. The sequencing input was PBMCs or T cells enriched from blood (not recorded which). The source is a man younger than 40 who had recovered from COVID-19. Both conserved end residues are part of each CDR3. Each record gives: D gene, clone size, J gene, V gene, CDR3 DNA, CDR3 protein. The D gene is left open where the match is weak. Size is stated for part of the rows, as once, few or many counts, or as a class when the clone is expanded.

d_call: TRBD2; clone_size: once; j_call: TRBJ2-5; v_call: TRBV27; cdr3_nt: TGTGCCACCCGTTCGAGGGCTAGCGGAAGATTAGAGACCCAGTACTTC; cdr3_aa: CATRSRASGRLETQYF
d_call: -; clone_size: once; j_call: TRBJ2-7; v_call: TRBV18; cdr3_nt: TGTGCCAGCTCCCCGGACAGCTACGAGCAGTACTTC; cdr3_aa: CASSPDSYEQYF
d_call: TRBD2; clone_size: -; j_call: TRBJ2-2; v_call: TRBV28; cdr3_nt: TGTGCCAGCCGGGCTAGCGGTAACACCGGGGAGCTGTTTTTT; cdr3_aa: CASRASGNTGELFF
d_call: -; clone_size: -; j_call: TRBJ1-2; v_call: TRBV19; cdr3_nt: TGTGCCAGTAGTATCGTCAGAAGCGGTTATGGCTACACCTTC; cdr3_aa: CASSIVRSGYGYTF
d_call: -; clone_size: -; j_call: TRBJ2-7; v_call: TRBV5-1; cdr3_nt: TGCGCCAGCAGCTCTGGAGGGTGGGGTACCTACGAGCAGTACTTC; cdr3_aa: CASSSGGWGTYEQYF
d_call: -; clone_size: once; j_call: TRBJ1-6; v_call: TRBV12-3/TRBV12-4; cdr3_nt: TGTGCCAGCAGTTCTTCCTCGAATTCACCCCTCCACTTT; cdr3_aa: CASSSSSNSPLHF
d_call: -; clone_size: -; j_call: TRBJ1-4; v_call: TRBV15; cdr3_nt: TGTGCCACCAGCAGAGATCCTTCAACTAATGAAAAACTGTTTTTT; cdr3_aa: CATSRDPSTNEKLFF
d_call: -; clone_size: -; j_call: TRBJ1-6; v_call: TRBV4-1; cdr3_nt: TGCGCCAGCAGCCAAGTGGGGGGGAATAATTCACCCCTCCACTTT; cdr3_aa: CASSQVGGNNSPLHF
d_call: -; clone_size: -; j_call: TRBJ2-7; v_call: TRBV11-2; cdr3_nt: TGTGCCAGCAGTTGGGCGGGCCAGCCTACCTACGAGCAGTACTTC; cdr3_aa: CASSWAGQPTYEQYF
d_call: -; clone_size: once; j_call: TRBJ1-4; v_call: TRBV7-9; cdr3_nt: TGTGCCAGCAGTCAAAACAGGGCCGAAAAACTGTTTTTT; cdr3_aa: CASSQNRAEKLFF
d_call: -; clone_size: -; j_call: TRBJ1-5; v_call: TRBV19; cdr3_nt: TGTGCCAGTAGTATTGGTACCGGAGGGGAGAGCAATCAGCCCCAGCATTTT; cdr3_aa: CASSIGTGGESNQPQHF
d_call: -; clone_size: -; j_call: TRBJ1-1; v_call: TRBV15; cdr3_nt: TGTGCCACCAGTACAGGGTGGAACACTGAAGCTTTCTTT; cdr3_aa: CATSTGWNTEAFF
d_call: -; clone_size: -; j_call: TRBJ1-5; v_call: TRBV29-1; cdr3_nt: TGCAGCGTTGCTAGCGTTGATAGCAATCAGCCCCAGCATTTT; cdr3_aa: CSVASVDSNQPQHF
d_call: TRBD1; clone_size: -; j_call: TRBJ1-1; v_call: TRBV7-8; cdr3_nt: TGTGCCAGCAGCCTACGGACAGGGGGAGACACTGAAGCTTTCTTT; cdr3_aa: CASSLRTGGDTEAFF
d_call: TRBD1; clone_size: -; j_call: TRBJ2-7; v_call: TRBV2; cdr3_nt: TGTGCCAGCATAGGGGGATGGGACAGGGGGCATGATAACGAGCAGTACTTC; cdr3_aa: CASIGGWDRGHDNEQYF
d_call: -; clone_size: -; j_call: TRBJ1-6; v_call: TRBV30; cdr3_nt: TGTGCCTGGATCGCGGGTCCTGGTTCACCCCTCCACTTT; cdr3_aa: CAWIAGPGSPLHF
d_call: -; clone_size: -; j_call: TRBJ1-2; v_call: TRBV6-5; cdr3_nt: TGTGCCTCCTTTGAAGGGGGGGAGGGTGGCTACACCTTC; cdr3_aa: CASFEGGEGGYTF
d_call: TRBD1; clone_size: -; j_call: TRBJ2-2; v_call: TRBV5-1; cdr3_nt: TGCGCCAGCAGCTACGGACAGGGGACGAACACCGGGGAGCTGTTTTTT; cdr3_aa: CASSYGQGTNTGELFF
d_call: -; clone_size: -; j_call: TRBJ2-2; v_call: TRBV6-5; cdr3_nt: TGTGCCAGCAGTTACGGGCGTCAGGACACCGGGGAGCTGTTTTTT; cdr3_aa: CASSYGRQDTGELFF
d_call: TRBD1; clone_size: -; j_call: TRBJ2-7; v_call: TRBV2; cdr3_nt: TGTGCCAGCAACGACAGGGGGCCGGACGAGCAGTACTTC; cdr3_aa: CASNDRGPDEQYF
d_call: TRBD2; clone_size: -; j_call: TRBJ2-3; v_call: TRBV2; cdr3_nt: TGTGCCAGCAAAGCGGGAGGTGGAGATACGCAGTATTTT; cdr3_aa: CASKAGGGDTQYF
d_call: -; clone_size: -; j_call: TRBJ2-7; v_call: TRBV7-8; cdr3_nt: TGTGCCAGCAGCTTGTTCGGGACTCTCTCCTACGAGCAGTACTTC; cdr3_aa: CASSLFGTLSYEQYF
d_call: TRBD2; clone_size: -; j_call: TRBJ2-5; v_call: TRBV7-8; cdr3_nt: TGTGCCAGCAGCCCTCGGACGGGGAGCGGGAAGACCCAGTACTTC; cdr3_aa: CASSPRTGSGKTQYF
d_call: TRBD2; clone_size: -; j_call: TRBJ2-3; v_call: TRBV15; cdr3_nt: TGTGCCACCAGCAGAGATATGAGCGGGAGGGCAGATACGCAGTATTTT; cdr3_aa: CATSRDMSGRADTQYF
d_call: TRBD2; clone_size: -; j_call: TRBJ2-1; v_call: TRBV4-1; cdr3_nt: TGCGCCAGCAGTAGACTAGCGGGAGCCTACAATGAGCAGTTCTTC; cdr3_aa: CASSRLAGAYNEQFF
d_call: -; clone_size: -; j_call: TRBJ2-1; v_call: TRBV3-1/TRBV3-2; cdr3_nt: TGTGCCAGCAGCCAAGATGGCCCTTACAATGAGCAGTTCTTC; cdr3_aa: CASSQDGPYNEQFF
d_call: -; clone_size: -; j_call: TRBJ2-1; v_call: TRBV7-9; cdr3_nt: TGTGCCAGCAGCTACTCCTCGGGAGTTCGGAACAATGAGCAGTTCTTC; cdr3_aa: CASSYSSGVRNNEQFF
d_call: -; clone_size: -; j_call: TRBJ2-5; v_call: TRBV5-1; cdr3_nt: TGCGCCAGCAGCTTTACAGGAGAGACCCAGTACTTC; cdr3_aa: CASSFTGETQYF